The T cell receptor beta chain under discussion was sequenced for a study of shared clonotypes between healthy human individuals. Deep was the level used in running the assay. Profiled with immunoSEQ multiplex PCR; TCRdb holds only in-frame clones, not every one. Here the sample spans 2.3 million or so clones, about 92% being singletons. CD45RA-negative memory and CD45RA+ naive subsets were split from the CD4+ cells. Study-level results: In this cohort, only blood was sampled, and tissue repertoires likely differ. Clonotype sharing across several donors was observed for around 5.1% of naive CD4 clonotypes.

In regard to this clone: Its target is unknown.

Trimming stripped 5 bases from V and 4 bases from J, with 9 bases between. CDR3 size: 12 residues. Germline values: CDR1 SGHNT, CDR2 YYREEE (reference sequence). The sequenced sample consisted of naive CD4+ T cells from PBMCs. The subset: CD45RA+ positively selected. This chain joins TRBV5-4 and TRBJ1-1; a possible D gene is TRBD1 (5 bases). The TCR sequence derives from a young man in good health. Some clones in this sample may be carry-over from other donors' samples. The CDR3 loop is CASRWGSTEAFF. The CDR3 DNA reads TGTGCCAGCAGGTGGGGGTCCACTGAAGCTTTCTTT. The variable domain in full, with the rest retrieved from reference TRBV5-4 and TRBJ1-1, is ETGVTQSPTHLIKTRGQQVTLRCSSQSGHNTVSWYQQALGQGPQFIFQYYREEENGRGNFPPRFSGLQFPNYSSELNVNALELDDSALYLCASRWGSTEAFFGQGTRLTVV.